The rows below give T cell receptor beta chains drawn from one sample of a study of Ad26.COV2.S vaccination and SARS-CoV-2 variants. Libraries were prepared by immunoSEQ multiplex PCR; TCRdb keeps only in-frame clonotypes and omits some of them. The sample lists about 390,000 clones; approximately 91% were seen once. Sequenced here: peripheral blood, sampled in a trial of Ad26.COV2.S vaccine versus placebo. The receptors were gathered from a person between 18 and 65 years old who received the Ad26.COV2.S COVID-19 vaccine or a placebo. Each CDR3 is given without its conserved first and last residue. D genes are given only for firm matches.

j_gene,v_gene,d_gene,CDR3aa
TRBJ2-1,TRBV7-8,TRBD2,ASSLAEDHGGAMSNEQF
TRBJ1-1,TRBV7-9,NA,ASSLTAEAF
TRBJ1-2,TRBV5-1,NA,ASSLSTGSGYGYT
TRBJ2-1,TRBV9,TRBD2,ASSAERGGLSNEQF
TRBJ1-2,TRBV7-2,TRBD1,ASSFTGTGANYGYT
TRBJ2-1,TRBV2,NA,ASGTEQF
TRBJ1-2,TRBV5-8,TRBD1,ASSLRTGLANYGYT
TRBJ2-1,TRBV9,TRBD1,ASSVHPSGGEQF
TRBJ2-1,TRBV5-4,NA,ASSLGFSFGTEQF
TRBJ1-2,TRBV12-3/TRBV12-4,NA,ASSTTGNYGYT
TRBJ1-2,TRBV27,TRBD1,ASSFKGQGANGYT
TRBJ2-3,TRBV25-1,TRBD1,AGTGPSTDTQY
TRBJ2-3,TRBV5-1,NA,ASSLGGGLTDTQY
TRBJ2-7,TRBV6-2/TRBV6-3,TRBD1,ASSYALGTDYEQY
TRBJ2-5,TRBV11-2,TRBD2,ASSPGGRETQY
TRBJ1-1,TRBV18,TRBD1,ASSPRGGDTEAF
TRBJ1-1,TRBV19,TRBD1,ASSTRQGEAF
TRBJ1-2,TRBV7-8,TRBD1,ASSQRQGSDYGYT
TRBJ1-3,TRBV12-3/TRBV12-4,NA,ASSFGNTIY
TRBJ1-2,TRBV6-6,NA,ASSSTGPGGYT